This TCR beta chain was captured in a study of cytomegalovirus exposure and HLA in healthy donors. As concerns this clone: What it binds is unknown.

Germline CDR1 is MNHEY and CDR2 is SVGAGI. V was clipped by 6 bases and J by 8 bases, with 17 bases between them. This CDR3 has 15 residues. General observations from the study: Rare TCR sequences predominated, though certain public TCRs were found in many donors. Through in vitro validation, a few CMV-associated chains were shown to be specific for CMV antigens.

TCRdb's copy holds only in-frame clones and misses some; the assay was immunoSEQ multiplex PCR. The sample includes under 200,000 clones, about 96% of them seen just once. The TCR was taken from a woman under 30 in good health and CMV-seronegative. Material for sequencing was PBMCs. J is TRBJ1-6 and V is TRBV6-5, with D perhaps TRBD1 (6 bases). CDR3 sequence: CASSPDRTRHSPLHF. The CDR3 nucleotides read TGTGCCAGCAGCCCTGACAGGACCCGACATTCACCCCTCCACTTT.